These 13 T cell receptor beta chains share one sample of origin, sequenced in a study of T cells in Graves' hyperthyroidism and ophthalmopathy. Using RNA transcripts as the source, TCR beta CDR3 regions were amplified. TCR CDR3 regions were first amplified by RT-PCR with HTBI primers. TCRdb reprocessed the multiplex PCR reads via MiXCR and lists one record per CDR3 protein. The data contain under 400,000 distinct CDR3 sequences, 15% to 20% of them singletons. The specimen was blood. These TCRs come from a middle-aged woman with Graves' ophthalmopathy.

This clonotype was observed a few times. A much larger clone sits a single nucleotide away, making a read error possible. Since the CDR3 does not end with the conserved phenylalanine or tryptophan, this likely comes from a read error. V usage is TRBV28 and J usage is TRBJ2-7; weak D call: TRBD1 (5 bases). The ends were cut back, 4 bases at V and 3 bases at J, with 10 bases in the middle. Germline V gives CDR1 MDHEN, CDR2 SYDVKM. CDR3 size: 13 residues. This CDR3 reads CASSSDSFYEQYL. CDR3 in DNA: TGTGCCAGCAGTTCCGACAGCTTCTACGAGCAGTACCTC.

This clonotype has ten or more counts. The chain has TRBV9 and TRBJ2-2; TRBD2 matches 7 bases. This CDR3 contains 17 residues. Unmatched junction bases numbered 5, after V lost 0 bases and J lost 0 bases. Germline CDR1 is SGDLS and CDR2 is YYNGEE. In DNA, the CDR3 is TGTGCCAGCAGCGTAGCGGGGGGACTAACGAACACCGGGGAGCTGTTTTTT. Translated, it gives CASSVAGGLTNTGELFF.

This clonotype was seen repeatedly, ten times or more. The chain combines TRBV11-2 with TRBJ1-1; a possible D gene is TRBD1 (6 bases). The V and J ends lost 0 bases and 5 bases respectively, with 7 bases between them. The CDR3 has 13 residues. CDR1 is SGHAT and CDR2 is FQNNGV in the germline V gene. CDR3 amino acids: CASSLEGGTEAFF. CDR3 DNA: TGTGCCAGCAGCTTAGAAGGGGGAACTGAAGCTTTCTTT.

Ten or more counts support this clonotype. The gene calls are TRBV28 and TRBJ2-7; D may be TRBD1 (7 bases). The CDR3 has 14 residues. The V end was cut by 6 bases, the J end by 2 bases, with 14 bases between. Germline CDR1 MDHEN, CDR2 SYDVKM. The DNA of the CDR3 is TGTGCCAGCAGCCAACCAGGGGGGACCTACGAGCAGTACTTC. Translating it yields CASSQPGGTYEQYF. Looking up the rest from reference TRBV28 and TRBJ2-7 gives the full variable domain: DVKVTQSSRYLVKRTGEKVFLECVQDMDHENMFWYRQDPGLGLRLIYFSYDVKMKEKGDIPEGYSVSREKKERFSLILESASTNQTSMYLCASSQPGGTYEQYFGPGTRLTVT.

At least ten counts were recorded for this clonotype. The V and J genes are TRBV6-5 and TRBJ1-1; D is unresolved. The germline gives CDR1 MNHEY, CDR2 SVGAGI. V was trimmed by 6 bases and J by 0 bases, leaving 11 bases between them. This CDR3 comprises 14 residues. The CDR3: CASSFTQVNTEAFF. The CDR3 nucleotides read TGTGCCAGCAGCTTTACTCAGGTGAACACTGAAGCTTTCTTT.

This clonotype came up many times. The V and J genes are TRBV4-3 and TRBJ2-2; TRBD2 is a possible D gene (6 bases). In germline, CDR1 is LGHNA, CDR2 YSLEER. The CDR3 spans 15 residues. The V gene lost 0 bases and the J gene lost 7 bases, with 12 bases spanning the gap. The CDR3 reads CASSQDTSRGGELFF. Here the CDR3 DNA reads TGCGCCAGCAGCCAAGACACTAGCCGGGGCGGGGAGCTGTTTTTT.

This clonotype has a count of ten or more. The chain uses TRBV27 and TRBJ2-5; D is possibly TRBD1 or TRBD2 (7 bases each). Germline V lookup: CDR1 MNHEY, CDR2 SMNVEV (reference sequence). Trimming took 5 bases from V and 9 from J, leaving 16 bases between them. The CDR3 covers 13 residues. This CDR3 is CASSRQGGGPQYF. CDR3 in DNA: TGTGCCAGCAGTCGACAGGGCGGGGGTCCCCAGTACTTC.

This clonotype was observed many times. The V gene is TRBV6-5, the J gene TRBJ1-5; D not resolved. Germline V gene lookup returns CDR1 MNHEY and CDR2 SVGAGI. V dropped 2 bases and J dropped 6 bases, with 8 bases sitting between them. The CDR3 totals 13 residues. CDR3 residues: CASSYRVAQPQHF. In DNA form, the CDR3 reads TGTGCCAGCAGTTACAGGGTAGCTCAGCCCCAGCATTTT.

This clonotype was recorded many times. This chain connects TRBV28 to TRBJ1-5; TRBD1 agrees at 7 bases. The germline CDR1 and CDR2 sequences are MDHEN and SYDVKM. CDR3 length: 16 residues. V lost 3 bases and J lost 5; bases outside the gene matches: 10. CDR3 in amino acids: CASSFEGAAADQPQHF. As DNA, the CDR3 is TGTGCCAGCAGTTTTGAGGGGGCAGCGGCAGATCAGCCCCAGCATTTT.

This clonotype occurred many times. The chain joins TRBV7-9 to TRBJ2-2, with D possibly being TRBD1 (6 bases). CDR3 length: 14 residues. CDR1 and CDR2 from the germline V gene are SEHNR and FQNEAQ (reference sequence). V was cut by 4 bases and J by 5 bases, with 11 bases left in between. CDR3 nucleotide sequence: TGTGCCAGCAGCTCCCAAAGGGGGACCGGGGAGCTGTTTTTT. Encoded protein: CASSSQRGTGELFF.

This clonotype showed up many times. The CDR3 here is CSAREPYEQYF. The CDR3 region has the DNA TGCAGTGCTAGAGAGCCCTACGAGCAGTACTTC. V is TRBV20-1 and J is TRBJ2-7; D gene ambiguous. The V and J ends lost 0 bases and 2 bases respectively, with 2 bases between them. The CDR3 is 11 residues long. The germline V gene encodes CDR1 DFQATT and CDR2 SNEGSKA (reference sequence).

This clonotype has at least ten counts. The genes are TRBV12-3 or TRBV12-4 and TRBJ2-5; a possible D gene is TRBD2 (5 bases). This CDR3 has 14 residues. The ends were cut back, 1 base at V and 5 bases at J, with 11 bases in the middle. The CDR3 loop reads CASSLVARGETQYF. The CDR3 nucleotides are TGTGCCAGCAGTTTAGTAGCGAGAGGGGAGACCCAGTACTTC.

The chain is built from TRBV28 and TRBJ2-5; D is perhaps TRBD1 or TRBD2 (7 bases each). Between the trimmed V and J ends, which lost 5 bases and 2 bases, there was a span of 18 bases. The CDR3 extends over 16 amino acids. Germline values: CDR1 MDHEN, CDR2 SYDVKM. The CDR3 sequence is CASSASTGRDQETQYF. For the CDR3, the DNA is TGTGCCAGCAGTGCCTCGACAGGGAGGGATCAAGAGACCCAGTACTTC.